These T cell receptor beta chains were read from a single sample in a study of blood T cell repertoires in COVID-19. The table came from immunoSEQ multiplex PCR; TCRdb's copy has only in-frame clones and leaves some out. Among 100,000 or so clones listed, 81% were seen once. The material sequenced was peripheral blood. These receptors were obtained from a human donor in a cohort sampled during active COVID-19. The CDR3 runs from the conserved cysteine through the conserved F or W. The D gene is left open where the match is weak. Only some rows state a clone size, as once, few, many or a class for expanded clones.

j_gene,v_gene,d_gene,abundance,CDR3nt,CDR3aa
TRBJ2-7,TRBV30,.,.,TGTGCCCTAGGATCCTACGAGCAGTACTTC,CALGSYEQYF
TRBJ2-7,TRBV29-1,.,.,TGCAGCGCCGGAACAGAGACCTACGAGCAGTACTTC,CSAGTETYEQYF
TRBJ2-6,TRBV5-6,.,.,TGTGCCAGCAGCGGGGAACAGGGAGATACTGGGGCCAACGTCCTGACTTTC,CASSGEQGDTGANVLTF
TRBJ1-1,TRBV19,.,once,TGTGCCAGTAGTAGATCGGACAGGAACACTGAAGCTTTCTTT,CASSRSDRNTEAFF
TRBJ2-3,TRBV27,TRBD2,.,TGTGCCAGCAGTTTATCACTAGCGGGGGCAGGGGATACGCAGTATTTT,CASSLSLAGAGDTQYF
TRBJ1-5,TRBV5-6,.,.,TGTGCCAGCAGCCGGTGGGAGGGATTTCAGCCCCAGCATTTT,CASSRWEGFQPQHF
TRBJ2-3,TRBV6-4,.,.,TGTGCCAGCAGAACCGGCACCTTCTTATTTCGGGGTACGCAGTATTTT,CASRTGTFLFRGTQYF
TRBJ1-1,TRBV2,TRBD1,.,TGTGCCAGCAGGCCGGGACAGGGAAATGTGAACACTGAAGCTTTCTTT,CASRPGQGNVNTEAFF
TRBJ1-2,TRBV6-2/TRBV6-3,TRBD1,.,TGTGCCAGCAGTTGGACAGGGGCGGACTATGGCTACACCTTC,CASSWTGADYGYTF
TRBJ1-2,TRBV28,TRBD1,.,TGTGCCAGCAGTCTTACAGGGACAGGGCTTTATGGCTACACCTTC,CASSLTGTGLYGYTF
TRBJ2-1,TRBV14,TRBD2,.,TGTGCCAGCAGCCAAACGCGCCCCGGGACTAGCGGGAGATGGTTGGCCAATGAGCAGTTCTTC,CASSQTRPGTSGRWLANEQFF
TRBJ2-5,TRBV5-1,TRBD1,.,TGCGCCAGTACCGGGACAGGGGGAGAGACCCAGTACTTC,CASTGTGGETQYF
TRBJ1-2,TRBV28,.,once,TGTGCCAGCACCGTACCAGGGCGCGAAATCACCTTC,CASTVPGREITF
TRBJ2-7,TRBV3-1/TRBV3-2,.,.,TGTGCCAGCAGCCAACTACAGGGACCTGGGGAGCAGTACTTC,CASSQLQGPGEQYF
TRBJ1-3,TRBV10-1,.,few,TGCGCCAGCAGTGGGACAGTCAAGGACACCATATATTTT,CASSGTVKDTIYF
TRBJ2-5,TRBV5-1,TRBD2,once,TGCGCCAGCAGCTTTTCTAGCGGGAGAGGAGAGACCCAGTACTTC,CASSFSSGRGETQYF
TRBJ2-7,TRBV20-1,TRBD1,.,TGCAGTGCTAGTTTGACAGGGGAGAATGGTGTAGGCGAGCAGTACTTC,CSASLTGENGVGEQYF
TRBJ1-1,TRBV14,TRBD1,.,TGTGCCAGCAGCCGGGACAGAGGCATGAACACTGAAGCTTTCTTT,CASSRDRGMNTEAFF
TRBJ1-2,TRBV6-5,TRBD1,.,TGTGCCAGTAAGGGGACAGTATTCGGTGGCTACACCTTC,CASKGTVFGGYTF
TRBJ1-5,TRBV15,.,.,TGTGCCACCAGCAGAGCTACAGGGAATAATCAGCCCCAGCATTTT,CATSRATGNNQPQHF
TRBJ1-5,TRBV7-2,TRBD1,.,TGTGCCAGCAGCATACAGGGGTCGAGCAATCAGCCCCAGCATTTT,CASSIQGSSNQPQHF
TRBJ2-3,TRBV9,.,.,TGTGCCAGCAGCGTAGGAGGGGGAAACACAGATACGCAGTATTTT,CASSVGGGNTDTQYF
TRBJ2-6,TRBV10-3,TRBD1,.,TGTGCCATCAGTGCGGGGCCACAGGGGGACGGGGCCAACGTCCTGACTTTC,CAISAGPQGDGANVLTF
TRBJ1-4,TRBV28,.,.,TGTGCCAGCACCACCCAAGGGGTCGGAAAACTGTTTTTT,CASTTQGVGKLFF
TRBJ2-5,TRBV2,.,.,TGTGCCAGATCGGACACGTACCAAGAGACCCAGTACTTC,CARSDTYQETQYF
TRBJ2-3,TRBV5-6,.,.,TGTGCCAGCAGCTTGAGAGGGCCACAGATCCCGCAGTATTTT,CASSLRGPQIPQYF
TRBJ1-2,TRBV5-1,TRBD1,.,TGCGCCAGCAGCTTAACCGATGGACAGGGGGATGGCTACACCTTC,CASSLTDGQGDGYTF
TRBJ2-7,TRBV25-1,TRBD1,.,TGTGCCAGCACTAGGGGGGGGACAGGGGATGTCGAGCAGTACTTC,CASTRGGTGDVEQYF
TRBJ2-5,TRBV19,.,few,TGTGCCAGTAGGAAGACAGGACAAGAGACCCAGTACTTC,CASRKTGQETQYF
TRBJ1-6,TRBV4-1,TRBD1,.,TGCGCCAGCAGCCAAGTGGGACAGGGTGTTACCTATAATTCACCCCTCCACTTT,CASSQVGQGVTYNSPLHF
TRBJ2-1,TRBV3-1/TRBV3-2,TRBD2,.,TGTGCCAGCAGTTGGGCGGGAGAATCGTATGAGCAGTTCTTC,CASSWAGESYEQFF
TRBJ1-1,TRBV24-1,.,.,TGTGCCACCAGTGACTCAGCGGGGGGGCAGGCTGAAGCTTTCTTT,CATSDSAGGQAEAFF
TRBJ1-1,TRBV18,.,.,TGTGCCAGCTCACCCGCCGCCCAGACAAATCTTGGAGCTTTCTTT,CASSPAAQTNLGAFF
TRBJ2-1,TRBV10-3,.,.,TGTGCCATCGGTGCGGGCTACAATGAGCAGTTCTTC,CAIGAGYNEQFF